This T cell receptor beta chain came from a study of T-cell memory formation after mild COVID-19. Germline CDR1 SGHTA, CDR2 FQGTGA. The CDR3 totals 16 residues. Between the trimmed V and J ends, which lost 2 bases and 0 bases, there was a span of 13 bases. This clonotype was detected a few times. Employing constant-segment primers, 5'RACE generated TCR alpha and TCR beta cDNA libraries bearing sample barcodes and UMIs. TCRdb fed the 5' RACE reads into MiXCR, producing one record per CDR3 protein. The data hold about 440,000 distinct CDR3 sequences, with 20% observed a single time. This receptor was taken from an adult woman who had mild COVID-19 (a few samples of this study predate the infection). Cell type and time point are not known. Sequencing was performed on PBMCs or a T cell subset sorted from them (not recorded which). The rearrangement uses TRBV7-3 and TRBJ1-1; D is perhaps TRBD1 (5 bases). The CDR3 sequence is CASSLLGSGLNTEAFF. CDR3 nucleotide sequence: TGTGCCAGCAGCTTACTTGGCTCGGGGCTGAACACTGAAGCTTTCTTT. Filled out from reference TRBV7-3 and TRBJ1-1, the complete variable domain reads GAGVSQTPSNKVTEKGKYVELRCDPISGHTALYWYRQSLGQGPEFLIYFQGTGAADDSGLPNDRFFAVRPEGSVSTLKIQRTERGDSAVYLCASSLLGSGLNTEAFFGQGTRLTVV.